Below are 15 T cell receptor beta chains sequenced from a single sample in a study of blood T cells in healthy people across ages. A second 7 to 11 cycle PCR used barcoded and J-beta primers. TCRdb re-called the 5' RACE reads through MiXCR, storing one row per CDR3 protein. The table has 1,500,000 or so distinct CDR3 sequences, 55% to 75% seen once. The source material was blood. The origin of the receptors is a young man in good health.

In nucleotides, the CDR3 is TGTGCCTGGAAGCAGGGGAGGGACACTGAAGCTTTCTTT. Its protein product is CAWKQGRDTEAFF. The chain has TRBV30 and TRBJ1-1; D is possibly TRBD1 (6 bases). Germline CDR1 GTSNPN, CDR2 SVGIG (reference sequence). The CDR3 is 13 amino acids. Between the trimmed V and J ends, which lost 4 bases and 3 bases, there was a span of 12 bases.

V and J are TRBV10-1 and TRBJ2-5; the match to TRBD1 covers 8 bases. The CDR3 has 16 amino acids. The V gene end was trimmed by 9 bases and the J gene end by 4 bases; junction bases not matched to a gene: 16. Germline assignment: CDR1 WNHNN and CDR2 SYGVQD (reference sequence). Here the CDR3 reads CARNRHQGASGETQYF. The CDR3 bases are TGCGCCAGAAACCGACATCAGGGGGCTAGTGGAGAGACCCAGTACTTC.

This clonotype was observed once. The chain combines TRBV4-3 with TRBJ1-5; tentative D call: TRBD1 (5 bases). This CDR3 has 18 amino acids. Per germline, CDR1 LGHNA and CDR2 YSLEER. Trimming removed 0 bases at V and 2 bases at J, with 17 bases between. CDR3 in amino acids: CASSQEVYGGSGNQPQHF. CDR3 bases: TGCGCCAGCAGCCAAGAAGTGTACGGGGGTTCGGGCAATCAGCCCCAGCATTTT.

The CDR3 region is CASKGGVDGYTF. The DNA for the CDR3 is TGTGCCAGCAAGGGAGGAGTCGATGGCTACACCTTC. This sequence joins TRBV7-8 and TRBJ1-2, with D hard to call. Germline V lookup: CDR1 SGHVS, CDR2 FQNEAQ. The germline V and J ends were trimmed by 7 bases and 6 bases, with 12 bases remaining between them. There are 12 residues in the CDR3.

The genes are TRBV27 and TRBJ1-1; no clear D gene. The CDR3 consists of 14 residues. Germline values: CDR1 MNHEY, CDR2 SMNVEV (reference sequence). The V gene lost 5 bases and the J gene lost 0 bases, with 10 bases spanning the gap. CDR3 sequence reads: CASSVRNLNTEAFF. DNA of the CDR3: TGTGCCAGCAGTGTAAGGAATTTGAACACTGAAGCTTTCTTT.

This CDR3 is CASSYELRSYSYEQYF. The DNA for the CDR3 is TGCGCCAGCAGCTACGAACTCCGGTCCTACTCCTACGAGCAGTACTTC. The V and J genes are TRBV5-1 and TRBJ2-7, with D hard to call. Germline lookup yields CDR1 SGHRS and CDR2 YFSETQ. This CDR3 spans 16 amino acids. V was shortened by 3 bases and J by 0 bases, with 16 bases between the two germline ends.

This chain connects TRBV20-1 to TRBJ2-7, with D perhaps matching TRBD2 (5 bases). V was cut by 1 base and J by 2 bases, with 21 bases left in between. CDR1 is DFQATT, CDR2 SNEGSKA, per germline (reference sequence). The CDR3 sequence is 17 residues long. CDR3 nucleotides: TGCAGTGCTAGAGGGGTGCGGGCAGGACTTGGCGCCTACGAGCAGTACTTC. It translates to CSARGVRAGLGAYEQYF.

The chain links TRBV12-3 or TRBV12-4 to TRBJ1-2, with 7 bases aligning to TRBD1. The length of the CDR3 is 13 residues. Trimming at V came to 5 bases and at J to 6 bases, leaving 6 bases not matched to a gene. The CDR3 DNA is TGTGCCAGCAGTCCGGACAGGTCCCATGGCTACACCTTC. Protein sequence: CASSPDRSHGYTF.

This chain uses TRBV29-1 with TRBJ2-7; tentatively, D is TRBD1 or TRBD2 (5 bases each). The CDR3 consists of 16 residues. Germline CDR1 and CDR2: SQVTM and ANQGSEA. Trimming pared 1 base from V and 3 bases from J, leaving 19 bases between. CDR3 sequence: CSVEAAGTGKGYEQYF. The CDR3 bases are TGCAGCGTTGAAGCAGCAGGGACGGGGAAAGGCTACGAGCAGTACTTC.

The rearrangement uses TRBV29-1 and TRBJ2-4; TRBD1 aligns across 9 bases. Germline trimming cut 4 bases from V and 7 bases from J; bases unmatched to any gene: 5. Germline V gene sequence: CDR1 SQVTM, CDR2 ANQGSEA. There are 13 residues in the CDR3. Here the CDR3 DNA reads TGCAGCGTTGTGGGACAGGGAAGCAACATTCAGTACTTC. This gives the protein CSVVGQGSNIQYF.

This chain uses TRBV7-2 with TRBJ2-7; D perhaps matches TRBD2 (6 bases). V shed 7 bases and J shed 5 bases, with 18 bases lying between them. This CDR3 is built from 14 residues. Germline-derived CDR1 and CDR2 are SGHTA and FQGNSA. CDR3 sequence reads: CASIRRTTRDEQYF. CDR3 bases: TGTGCCAGCATCCGCCGGACTACTAGAGACGAGCAGTACTTC.

This clonotype was seen only a few times. The V and J genes are TRBV12-3 or TRBV12-4 and TRBJ2-3; 7 bases agree with TRBD1. The CDR3 is 14 residues long. The V and J ends lost 3 bases and 5 bases, in that order; junction bases with no gene match: 5. CDR3 DNA: TGTGCCAGCAGTTTGACAGGGTTGAGAGATACGCAGTATTTT. Translation: CASSLTGLRDTQYF.

V and J are TRBV3-1 and TRBJ2-1; 11 positions agree with TRBD2. Unmatched junction bases numbered 6, after V lost 1 base and J lost 10 bases. Germline CDR1 reads LGHDT; CDR2 reads YNNKEL (reference sequence). The CDR3 extends over 15 amino acids. Written as DNA, the CDR3 is TGTGCCAGCAGCCAAGGACTAGCGGGAATAAGGGAGCAGTTCTTC. Protein sequence: CASSQGLAGIREQFF.

In its sample, this clonotype was seen a few times. This chain connects TRBV5-1 to TRBJ2-1; 8 bases map to TRBD1. The V gene's germline CDR1 is SGHRS and CDR2 YFSETQ. V was pared by 7 bases and J by 9 bases, with 9 bases of the junction left unmatched. CDR3 length: 13 amino acids. CDR3 coding DNA: TGCGCCAGCTCAACGGACAGGGTCAGTGAGCAGTTCTTC. This gives the protein CASSTDRVSEQFF.

This chain connects TRBV20-1 to TRBJ1-6, with 7 bases fitting TRBD1. The CDR3 sequence is 14 residues long. The ends lost 5 bases at V and 8 bases at J; junction bases unmatched: 9. Germline lookup yields CDR1 DFQATT and CDR2 SNEGSKA (reference sequence). CDR3 amino acids: CSAEEGRGDSPLHF. The DNA for the CDR3 is TGCAGTGCTGAGGAGGGCAGGGGGGATTCACCCCTCCACTTT.